This T cell receptor beta chain appears in the sequencing data of a study of identical twins. Whole-study results and caveats: Invariant MAIT and iNKT cells may have partly biased zero-insertion analyses. Cross-sectional statistical analysis, not tracking of the same donors, underpinned the conclusions. Abundant beta clonotypes from cord blood bore fewer insertions; memory repertoires lacked this pattern.

Donors uniformly comprised healthy Caucasians. This clonotype occurred a few times. Its antigen is not known. Germline CDR1 and CDR2: SGHRS and YFSETQ. This CDR3 has 13 residues. J gave up 7 bases and V 7 bases, and 10 bases lay outside the gene matches. TCRdb redid the calling of the 5' RACE reads with MiXCR, one entry per CDR3 protein. The table shows roughly 1,500,000 distinct CDR3 sequences, with around 29% occurring only once. Sequencing was done on a sample of cord blood. The source is a newborn girl in good health. This chain connects TRBV5-1 to TRBJ2-7; TRBD2 matches at 8 bases. CDR3 in amino acids: CASSSGSGSEQYF. The CDR3 DNA reads as TGCGCCAGCTCAAGCGGGAGTGGCAGTGAGCAGTACTTC.